This T cell receptor beta chain was captured by sequencing in a study of cytomegalovirus exposure and HLA in healthy donors (dated by TCRdb to 2016 to 2017). Background on the whole study: In an earlier analysis of roughly 590 of the donors, 276 Gb of sequence data and about 110 million unique TCR beta sequences from roughly 190 million T cells were reported. Roughly 300 gigabases of sequencing data and approximately 85 million unique TCR sequences were included in an early release covering 500 to 750 HLA-typed donors. Of the approximately 370 genotyped donors, 65% to 90% were placed in the genetic ancestry cluster associated with self-reported Caucasian donors. The study was designed to test whether signatures of past pathogen exposure could be identified by cataloging public T cell receptors. The study profiled the T cell repertoires of 500 to 800 subjects by immunosequencing and related them to cytomegalovirus serostatus. In addition to the first cohort of approximately 650 subjects, a separate validation cohort of 120 different subjects was used. To predict cytomegalovirus infection status, the study combined high-throughput TCR immunosequencing, statistical association of individual TCRs with disease status, and machine learning. A later analysis re-examined previously published TCR beta repertoires from about 670 donors and added high-resolution HLA genotyping to investigate patterns of TCR occurrence. Rather than using new phenotypic data, the later analysis identified candidate immune exposures from TCR beta sequences and from how often those sequences occurred across donors. To decide whether each TCR beta V gene segment behaved as functional or pseudogenic, an earlier analysis of several hundred of the donors relied on high-throughput TCR beta sequencing. Alongside the repertoire data, information on donor age, sex, ethnicity and CMV serostatus was compiled. Genome-wide SNP genotypes for about 60% of the roughly 700 donors were used in a later genetic analysis, which treated that subset as a discovery cohort. Every discovery cohort repertoire had been produced on one sequencing platform. HLA typing covered class I and class II loci at four-digit resolution. The number of donors typed differed by locus, with about 629-640 for A, B, C, DRB1 and DQB1, about 500 for DQA1, 600 to 610 for DPA1, and around 450 for DPB1. About five DR-DQ haplotypes were handled as single units for association and clustering, since linkage in the cohort was strong. Among 398 genotyped donors of the cohort, an average of around 220,000 unique TCR beta nucleotide sequences was sequenced per donor, of which roughly 17% were non-productive.

On the study overall, not on this receptor specifically: The authors suggested that the approach could potentially be generalized to other disease states and immunological phenotypes. When HLA alleles, especially DR and DQ, strongly co-occurred, TCR associations were difficult to assign to individual alleles. The cohort was sequenced for TCR beta chains only, and without alpha or paired-chain data the features that could be detected were limited. Correlated functional status among segregating V segments might reflect linkage disequilibrium, but an unknown experimental factor could not be ruled out. Because counts were too low, roughly 16 rarely observed V segments, including chromosome 9 orphons, were excluded from the earlier analysis of fewer than 650 of the donors. The 87-base-pair reads could not distinguish some IMGT-functional V segments, including TRBV6-2 and TRBV6-3, so those segments were excluded. Most TCR sequences were seen in very few donors, while some public TCRs were found in many individuals. A later genetic analysis reported fewer N-insertions in productive TCRs among donors in an Asian-associated ancestry cluster than the roughly 690-donor mean. The only immune exposure information available for the cohort was CMV serostatus. Because HLA typing was unavailable for some donors at each locus, only the typed subset was used in association tests. In a later analysis, HLA-associated TCR beta chains were found to be more clonally expanded and to have lower generation probabilities than equally common non-associated chains. In a later analysis, over 15,000 TCR beta sequences were associated with specific HLA alleles at a false discovery rate of 0.05. In the study, some 160 TCR beta chains were listed as associated with cytomegalovirus. A further reported finding was that TCR beta sequences accurately predicted the HLA-A and HLA-B alleles for most subjects in the first cohort. In both the original and validation cohorts, the classifier was reported to diagnose cytomegalovirus status with high specificity and sensitivity. According to a later analysis, most CMV-associated TCR beta chains appeared to be HLA-restricted, and the HLA associations seemed to be driven largely by CMV exposure. An earlier analysis of 587 of the donors showed that most TCR beta V segments appeared in productive rearrangements either about 90% or about 30% of the time, which broadly matched IMGT annotations. In vitro tests confirmed that a few of the cytomegalovirus-associated TCR beta chains recognize cytomegalovirus antigens. According to a later analysis, parvovirus B19, influenza, CMV and Epstein-Barr virus appeared linked to several top co-occurrence clusters. Sequencing depth was assumed to be roughly uniform across donors in the presence/absence analyses, though that assumption may not hold. V-gene and J-gene trimming of TCR beta chains was associated with a missense DCLRE1C variant in a later genetic analysis, and the association was replicated in an independent cohort. A cluster of highly shared sequence variants was judged likely to be a technical artifact of the sequencing pipeline. A later analysis found that TCR association rates varied across HLA loci, with DRB1 alleles showing the most associated TCRs and HLA-C alleles the fewest.

In total, over 600 healthy bone marrow donors made up the cohort. All cohort members were sampled while nominally healthy, although unrecorded immune exposures were likely present. The donor tested CMV seronegative and was one of the 352 seronegative cohort members. Each donor provided a peripheral blood sample, and peripheral blood mononuclear cells were used for TCR beta sequencing. The Qiagen DNeasy Blood Extraction Kit was used to extract genomic DNA from the blood cell samples. Libraries were built with the immunoSEQ multiplex PCR assay. The multiplex PCR relied on a mix of 60 forward primers for TCR Vbeta segments and 13 reverse primers for TCR Jbeta segments. Amplification of the CDR3 region of rearranged TCR beta genes was performed with a multiplex PCR assay on genomic DNA. On the Illumina HiSeq System, the amplified TCR beta libraries were sequenced as 87-base-pair reads. The published analysis was carried out like this. A later analysis counted about 82 million unique TCR beta chains across the 700 or so repertoires, and roughly 9.9 million of these chains were shared by at least two donors. To remove PCR and sequencing errors, raw reads were error-corrected and collapsed into unique sequences using a nearest-neighbor algorithm that merged closely related sequences. V, D and J gene segments were assigned by aligning CDR3 sequences to IMGT reference sequences. For a sequence to be retained, a match of at least six nucleotides to both a V gene segment and a J gene segment was required. A rearrangement was called productive if the CDR3 had no stop codons and remained in frame with V and J, and every other rearrangement was called non-productive. Following IMGT convention, CDR3 was defined as the stretch from the second conserved V-encoded cysteine up to the conserved J-encoded phenylalanine. In an earlier analysis of around 570 of the donors, sequences lacking an unambiguous match to a single V gene segment were excluded. In an earlier analysis of around 600 of the donors, V segments were called functional above 56.7% productive rearrangements and were called segregating when the between-donor standard deviation exceeded 5%. A statistical classification framework was built to diagnose cytomegalovirus status from the catalog of TCR beta chain sequences. In a later analysis, TCR nucleotide sequences were compared against IMGT/GENE-DB human TR gene sequences so that V and J genes could be assigned. A later analysis assigned CDR3 sequences and most-parsimonious VDJ recombination scenarios with the TCRdist pipeline. In a later analysis, each TCR beta chain was defined by its CDR3 amino acid sequence together with its V-gene family, and reads without a unique V-gene family were excluded. In a later analysis, around 600 highly shared, low-generation-probability nucleotide sequences were removed to address suspected cross-contamination and a sequencing artifact. A later analysis calculated a clonal expansion index for each public chain from normalized within-repertoire ranks of inferred template counts. In a later analysis, generation probabilities were computed using a VDJ recombination model fitted to out-of-frame rearrangements, and the results were checked against IGoR. Hypergeometric tests were used in a later analysis to score TCR-TCR, TCR-HLA and TCR-CMV co-occurrence, with a repertoire-size bias correction applied to the TCR pairs. False discovery rates were estimated in a later analysis by permuting HLA or CMV assignments 20 times. In a later analysis, co-occurring TCRs were grouped using DBSCAN, and TCRdist sequence similarity was added for clustering within HLA-allele-positive subsets. Repertoires with fewer than 30,000 or more than 120,000 public chains, plus five repertoires with anomalous nucleotide sharing, were excluded from co-occurrence clustering. What TCRdb holds here is the immuneACCESS table cut down to in-frame rearrangements. Part of the clones is not present; checked against another copy, under half of the missing clones reflect an unresolved V gene, and the others are unexplained. That table is the source of V, J and clone size, and D and trimming were worked out from the DNA. For this sample the table gives around 98,000 clones, of which roughly three quarters were detected only once. The ten largest clones take up over 3% of the sample.

With regard to this clone: What antigen it recognizes has not been identified. Base-call qualities are not available, and no considerably larger clone is one nucleotide away.

The CDR1 and CDR2 encoded by the germline V gene are SQVTM and ANQGSEA. The CDR3 covers 12 residues, taking in both the cysteine and the phenylalanine. Of all the DNA, just the CDR3 is kept, 36 bases in frame from base 1. The trim is 4 bases for V and 5 bases for J, with a gap of 11 bases between the germline ends. The sequence was collected from a middle-aged woman in good health and CMV-seronegative. The chain is made from TRBV29-1 and TRBJ1-2; the D gene remains uncertain. Sequenced material: PBMCs. The bases are TGCAGCGTTGCCCTCCGCACTTATGGCTACACCTTC. Its product reads: CSVALRTYGYTF.